Below, 9 T cell receptor beta chains from the same sample are listed, as sequenced in a study of T cells after yellow fever vaccination. TCRdb passed the 5' RACE reads through MiXCR, listing each CDR3 protein once. The data show hundreds of thousands of distinct CDR3 sequences, under 15% seen once. The sequencing here drew on CD4+ T cells sorted from PBMCs, taken 15 days after the yellow fever booster vaccination. These TCRs come from a man between 18 and 29 years old who received the YFV17D yellow fever vaccine.

CDR3: CASLGQGGQPQHF. The CDR3 DNA reads TGTGCCTCCTTGGGACAGGGAGGCCAGCCCCAGCATTTT. The rearrangement joins TRBV12-3 or TRBV12-4 to TRBJ1-5; 9 bases map to TRBD1. This CDR3 is built from 13 residues. The V and J ends lost 11 bases and 7 bases, in that order; junction bases with no gene match: 9.

This clonotype turned up a few times. The chain carries TRBV6-5 and TRBJ2-7; no firm D call. V lost 6 bases and J lost 1, with 13 bases in between. This CDR3 is 14 amino acids long. Germline CDR1 MNHEY, CDR2 SVGAGI. DNA of the CDR3: TGTGCCAGCAGACTTCTTACAGAGTCCTACGAGCAGTACTTC. Residues: CASRLLTESYEQYF.

The chain carries TRBV25-1 and TRBJ1-4, with TRBD1 matching 9 bases. The V and J ends lost 4 bases and 8 bases, in that order; junction bases with no gene match: 8. This CDR3 is 15 amino acids long. Looked up from germline, CDR1 is MGHDK and CDR2 is SYGVNS. The CDR3 spells CASSGPTGGREKLFF. The DNA of the CDR3 is TGTGCCAGCAGTGGACCGACAGGGGGAAGGGAAAAACTGTTTTTT.

Many counts were recorded for this clonotype. The CDR3 nucleotides are TGCGCCAGCAGCCAAGTTGGGGCCGGGGGCAATGAGCAGTTCTTC. It translates to CASSQVGAGGNEQFF. The J gene is TRBJ2-1, the V gene TRBV4-1; D is perhaps TRBD2 (6 bases). V lost 1 base to trimming and J lost 6 bases, with 13 bases between them. Germline V CDR1 and CDR2: MGHRA, YSYEKL. There are 15 residues in the CDR3.

This chain joins TRBV5-1 and TRBJ2-1, with TRBD2 matching over 9 bases. Trimming cost V 4 bases and J 6 bases; bases outside gene matches: 5. Looked up from germline, CDR1 is SGHRS and CDR2 is YFSETQ. This CDR3 is 14 amino acids long. DNA for the CDR3: TGCGCCAGCAGCGAAACGGGACTAGCCAATGAGCAGTTCTTC. This encodes CASSETGLANEQFF. The entire variable domain, with the rest obtained from reference TRBV5-1 and TRBJ2-1, is as follows: KAGVTQTPRYLIKTRGQQVTLSCSPISGHRSVSWYQQTPGQGLQFLFEYFSETQRNKGNFPGRFSGRQFSNSRSEMNVSTLELGDSALYLCASSETGLANEQFFGPGTRLTVL.

V is TRBV2 and J is TRBJ1-2; D is possibly TRBD1 (5 bases). V was pared by 6 bases and J by 1 base, with 9 bases between. CDR1 and CDR2 from the germline V gene are SNHLY and FYNNEI. CDR3 length: 13 amino acids. CDR3 in amino acids: CASRGDGNYGYTF. The DNA of the CDR3 is TGTGCCAGCAGGGGGGACGGTAACTATGGCTACACCTTC.

This clonotype came up many times. V and J are TRBV27 and TRBJ1-2; D perhaps matches TRBD1 (6 bases). This CDR3 spans 15 amino acids. V gave up 5 bases and J gave up 0 bases, with 13 bases separating them. Germline CDR1 MNHEY, CDR2 SMNVEV (reference sequence). The CDR3 is CASSGVRGANYGYTF. Written as DNA, the CDR3 is TGTGCCAGCAGTGGTGTAAGGGGGGCTAACTATGGCTACACCTTC.

This clonotype was detected only a few times. The chain joins TRBV7-2 to TRBJ2-5; 15 bases line up with TRBD2. J lost 4 bases, V lost 4 bases, and 4 bases had no gene match. The CDR3 covers 16 residues. The germline CDR1 and CDR2 sequences are SGHTA and FQGNSA. The CDR3 DNA sequence: TGTGCCAGCAGCTGGACTAGCGGGGGGGCCTCAGAGACCCAGTACTTC. Amino acids: CASSWTSGGASETQYF. Variable domain in full (rest from reference TRBV7-2 and TRBJ2-5): GAGVSQSPSNKVTEKGKDVELRCDPISGHTALYWYRQSLGQGLEFLIYFQGNSAPDKSGLPSDRFSAERTGGSVSTLTIQRTQQEDSAVYLCASSWTSGGASETQYFGPGTRLLVL.

This clonotype has more than one count but fewer than ten. V gene TRBV7-8 combines with J gene TRBJ1-1, with D tentatively TRBD1 (5 bases). The CDR3 spans 17 residues. Per germline, CDR1 SGHVS and CDR2 FQNEAQ. With 5 bases removed from V and 0 bases from J, the gap between germline ends came to 19 bases. CDR3 DNA: TGTGCCAGCAGCCTAGGGGTCACGATCTTGATGAACACTGAAGCTTTCTTT. Translating gives CASSLGVTILMNTEAFF.